The T cell receptor (beta chain) described here comes from a study of blood T cell repertoires in COVID-19. Participants had their cohort set by participant-reported clinical history. Cohort 3 recovered donors had two negative PCRs, clearance, or symptom resolution. The CDR3 is 14 amino acids. V was cut by 4 bases and J by 4 bases, with 13 bases left in between. Germline values: CDR1 ENHRY, CDR2 SYGVKD. This table comes from immunoSEQ multiplex PCR, and its TCRdb copy is limited to in-frame clones, with some not included. This table holds about 150,000 clones, approximately 79% found once. The V and J genes are TRBV10-3 and TRBJ1-1; weak D call: TRBD1 (6 bases). This TCR was recovered from a man aged 50 to 59 who had recovered from COVID-19. What was sequenced was PBMCs or T cells enriched from blood (not recorded which). CDR3 sequence reads: CAISVRQDGTEAFF. The CDR3 DNA is TGTGCCATCAGTGTTCGACAGGATGGCACTGAAGCTTTCTTT.